The 31 T cell receptor beta chains below all came from one sample that was sequenced in a study of CD8+CD57+ T cells in acquired aplastic anemia. CDR3 and TCR beta VDJ profiling relied on a genomic DNA template. TCRdb fed the reads into MiXCR, producing one record per CDR3 protein. Of about 160,000 distinct CDR3 sequences in the sample, 45% to 55% are singletons; the top ten hold 30% to 40%. Before being chosen for sequencing, patients had shown CD8+CD57+ cell expansion by flow cytometry. Sample: sorted CD4+, CD8+, or CD8+CD57+ T cells (not recorded which) from PBMCs. These receptors were obtained from a human donor with aplastic anemia.

This sequence joins TRBV20-1 and TRBJ1-1; maybe TRBD1 (5 bases). The germline V gene encodes CDR1 DFQATT and CDR2 SNEGSKA (reference sequence). V was clipped by 6 bases and J by 4 bases, with 15 bases between them. The CDR3 totals 13 residues. For the CDR3, the DNA is TGCAGTGCACTCAGGGTAGGGCTCACTGAAGCTTTCTTT. Translated: CSALRVGLTEAFF.

The chain employs TRBV6-1 and TRBJ1-2; 9 nucleotides match TRBD1. The CDR3 runs 16 residues. The V gene's germline CDR1 is MNHNS and CDR2 SASEGT. The trim removed 8 bases at V and 5 bases at J, leaving 15 bases unmatched. CDR3 residues: CASHRDRESLQYGYTF. DNA for the CDR3: TGTGCCAGCCACCGGGACAGGGAATCCCTACAATATGGCTACACCTTC.

The rearrangement uses TRBV19 and TRBJ1-2, with 7 bases aligning to TRBD1. CDR3 size: 14 residues. Looked up from germline, CDR1 is LNHDA and CDR2 is SQIVND (reference sequence). Trimming at V came to 5 bases and at J to 4 bases, leaving 7 bases not matched to a gene. The CDR3 DNA is TGTGCCAGTAGTCCGACAACAGGGGCCTATGGCTACACCTTC. As protein: CASSPTTGAYGYTF.

This clonotype has more than one count but fewer than ten. V is TRBV9 and J is TRBJ2-3; D not certain. V was shortened by 1 base and J by 6 bases, with 9 bases between the two germline ends. The germline V gene encodes CDR1 SGDLS and CDR2 YYNGEE. The CDR3 spans 13 residues. The CDR3 DNA sequence: TGTGCCAGCAGCGTAACGGTAGAGGATACGCAGTATTTT. Translation gives CASSVTVEDTQYF.

This clonotype occurred many times. V and J are TRBV5-1 and TRBJ1-2; 8 bases align to TRBD1. The germline V gene encodes CDR1 SGHRS and CDR2 YFSETQ. The length of the CDR3 is 14 residues. V lost 3 bases to trimming and J lost 2 bases; unmatched junction nucleotides: 3. DNA for the CDR3: TGCGCCAGCAGCTGGGGACAGGACAACTATGGCTACACCTTC. As protein: CASSWGQDNYGYTF. Together with reference TRBV5-1 and TRBJ1-2, the CDR3 gives the full variable domain: KAGVTQTPRYLIKTRGQQVTLSCSPISGHRSVSWYQQTPGQGLQFLFEYFSETQRNKGNFPGRFSGRQFSNSRSEMNVSTLELGDSALYLCASSWGQDNYGYTFGSGTRLTVV.

In this sample, this clonotype turned up many times. The chain links TRBV9 to TRBJ1-6; D is ambiguous. CDR3 size: 16 residues. V shed 5 bases and J shed 7 bases, with 19 bases lying between them. Germline-derived CDR1 and CDR2 are SGDLS and YYNGEE. This CDR3 reads CASRSPTEKVNSPLHF. Here the CDR3 DNA reads TGTGCCAGCAGATCTCCTACCGAGAAGGTAAATTCACCCCTCCACTTT.

This clonotype was counted a few times. This may stem from a read error, because a much larger clone lies one nucleotide away. The chain joins TRBV7-9 to TRBJ1-4, with 7 bases aligning to TRBD1. In germline, CDR1 is SEHNR, CDR2 FQNEAQ (reference sequence). Trimming cost V 3 bases and J 12 bases; bases outside gene matches: 10. CDR3 length: 14 residues. CDR3 nucleotides: TGTGCCAGCAGCTTGACAGGGATCCAGCCGGAACTGTTTTTT. Its protein product is CASSLTGIQPELFF. Full variable domain (missing parts from reference TRBV7-9 and TRBJ1-4): DTGVSQNPRHKITKRGQNVTFRCDPISEHNRLYWYRQTLGQGPEFLTYFQNEAQLEKSRLLSDRFSAERPKGSFSTLEIQRTEQGDSAMYLCASSLTGIQPELFFGSGTQLSVL.

The rearrangement links TRBV7-2 to TRBJ2-7; TRBD2 aligns across 7 bases. Germline V gene lookup returns CDR1 SGHTA and CDR2 FQGNSA. This CDR3 contains 15 residues. Germline trimming cut 5 bases from V and 2 bases from J; bases unmatched to any gene: 9. The CDR3 loop reads CASSPQTSPAYEQYF. In nucleotides, the CDR3 is TGTGCCAGCAGCCCCCAGACTAGCCCAGCCTACGAGCAGTACTTC.

The chain has TRBV27 and TRBJ2-3; D is ambiguous. Germline CDR1 and CDR2: MNHEY and SMNVEV (reference sequence). This CDR3 region has 16 residues. Trimming pared 1 base from V and 1 base from J, leaving 12 bases between. The CDR3 reads CASSLLGSRGTDTQYF. DNA of the CDR3: TGTGCCAGCAGTTTATTGGGGTCCAGAGGCACAGATACGCAGTATTTT.

Ten or more counts support this clonotype. The chain has TRBV7-8 and TRBJ2-2; D remains unclear. This CDR3 has 12 residues. The V and J ends lost 2 bases and 8 bases respectively, with 6 bases between them. Looked up from germline, CDR1 is SGHVS and CDR2 is FQNEAQ. This chain's CDR3 is CASSLKTGELFF. The CDR3 DNA is TGTGCCAGCAGCTTAAAGACGGGGGAGCTGTTTTTT.

This clonotype was counted at least ten times. The chain joins TRBV12-3 or TRBV12-4 to TRBJ1-1; D uncertain. CDR3 length equals 13 residues. The germline V and J ends were trimmed by 6 bases and 0 bases, with 8 bases remaining between them. CDR3 sequence: CASRPVMNTEAFF. The CDR3 DNA follows: TGTGCCAGCAGACCGGTCATGAACACTGAAGCTTTCTTT.

This clonotype was recorded many times. The chain links TRBV5-4 to TRBJ1-5; no firm D call. Germline V gene data show CDR1 as SGHNT and CDR2 as YYREEE (reference sequence). Trimming removed 2 bases at V and 3 bases at J, with 9 bases between. This CDR3 has 14 residues. DNA for the CDR3: TGTGCCAGCAGCTTATACGGGGACAATCAGCCCCAGCATTTT. Protein: CASSLYGDNQPQHF.

This clonotype has at least ten counts. The chain links TRBV25-1 to TRBJ2-7, with D possibly being TRBD1 (5 bases). V lost 1 base, J lost 0 bases, and 7 bases lay in between. The germline CDR1 and CDR2 sequences are MGHDK and SYGVNS. The CDR3 has 14 residues. CDR3 amino acids: CASSEFGASYEQYF. CDR3 DNA sequence: TGTGCCAGCAGTGAATTTGGGGCCTCCTACGAGCAGTACTTC.

The chain joins TRBV2 to TRBJ2-7; a weak D match, TRBD2 (7 bases). The CDR3 extends over 13 amino acids. V dropped 10 bases and J dropped 6 bases, with 19 bases sitting between them. Germline-derived CDR1 and CDR2 are SNHLY and FYNNEI. CDR3 residues: CANGGGAISEQYF. CDR3 bases: TGTGCCAATGGAGGGGGGGCTATCTCCGAGCAGTACTTC.

The chain is built from TRBV6-1 and TRBJ2-7, with 8 bases identical to TRBD1. This CDR3 comprises 11 residues. Trimming at V came to 6 bases and at J to 6 bases, leaving 1 base not matched to a gene. Germline-derived CDR1 and CDR2 are MNHNS and SASEGT. Written as DNA, the CDR3 is TGTGCCAGCAGAACAGGGGGCGAGCAGTACTTC. This codes for CASRTGGEQYF.

The rearrangement uses TRBV30 and TRBJ2-1; D unclear. V was pared by 3 bases and J by 7 bases, with 7 bases between. The CDR3 loop spans 11 amino acids. Germline values: CDR1 GTSNPN, CDR2 SVGIG (reference sequence). Here the CDR3 reads CAWSGVNEQFF. As DNA, the CDR3 is TGTGCCTGGAGCGGAGTTAATGAGCAGTTCTTC.

At least ten counts were recorded for this clonotype. The gene calls are TRBV12-3 or TRBV12-4 and TRBJ1-5, with no clear D. The CDR3 is 13 amino acids. The V end was cut by 7 bases, the J end by 13 bases, with 20 bases between. The CDR3 loop is CASTPGGGTPQHF. In nucleotides, the CDR3 is TGTGCCAGCACCCCAGGCGGAGGAACGCCACAGCATTTT.

This clonotype was seen many times. The chain links TRBV20-1 to TRBJ2-3; 8 bases are a match to TRBD1. The CDR3 has 16 residues. CDR1 is DFQATT and CDR2 is SNEGSKA in the germline V gene (reference sequence). This chain's CDR3 is CRPSRSGQGRSDTQYF. The CDR3 DNA reads as TGCAGGCCCAGCCGATCCGGACAGGGCAGGTCAGATACGCAGTATTTT.

This chain joins TRBV15 and TRBJ1-2, with 7 bases aligning to TRBD1. CDR3 length: 16 amino acids. Germline assignment: CDR1 LNHNV and CDR2 YYDKDF (reference sequence). The junction had 7 bases not matched to a gene; V was cut back by 3 bases and J by 0 bases. The DNA of the CDR3 is TGTGCCACCAGCAGCGACAGGGTTCAAGCTAACTATGGCTACACCTTC. Translating it yields CATSSDRVQANYGYTF.

This chain links TRBV20-1 with TRBJ2-5; 15 bases agree with TRBD2. Germline CDR1 reads DFQATT; CDR2 reads SNEGSKA (reference sequence). This CDR3 spans 15 amino acids. After removal of 5 bases from V and 4 bases from J, the junction contained 5 bases not matched to a gene. CDR3 in DNA: TGCAGTGCTCGGACTAGCGGGGGGGCCCGAGAGACCCAGTACTTC. Protein product: CSARTSGGARETQYF.

This chain joins TRBV19 and TRBJ1-5; 10 nucleotides align to TRBD1. The V segment lost 7 bases and the J segment 6 bases; nucleotides outside the gene matches: 6. CDR3 length equals 14 residues. The germline gives CDR1 LNHDA, CDR2 SQIVND (reference sequence). CDR3 coding DNA: TGTGCCAGTAAAATCGGACAGGGGGGTCAGCCCCAGCATTTT. It translates to CASKIGQGGQPQHF. The full variable domain, rest sourced from reference TRBV19 and TRBJ1-5, is DGGITQSPKYLFRKEGQNVTLSCEQNLNHDAMYWYRQDPGQGLRLIYYSQIVNDFQKGDIAEGYSVSREKKESFPLTVTSAQKNPTAFYLCASKIGQGGQPQHFGDGTRLSIL.

In regard to this clonotype: This could be a read error, since a much larger clone is one nucleotide away. The V call is TRBV27, the J call TRBJ1-1; D is unresolved. CDR3 length: 13 residues. Germline values: CDR1 MNHEY, CDR2 SMNVEV (reference sequence). Written as DNA, the CDR3 is TGTGCCAGCAGTACTACAACGAACACTGAAGCTTCCTTT. Protein product: CASSTTTNTEASF.

This clonotype appeared a single time. This chain joins TRBV12-3 or TRBV12-4 and TRBJ1-1; 8 nucleotides agree with TRBD1. This CDR3 has 14 residues. V gave up 7 bases and J gave up 1 base; unmatched junction bases: 5. The CDR3 DNA reads TGTGCCAGCACACCGACAGGGGCGAACACTGAAGCTTTCTTT. This gives the protein CASTPTGANTEAFF.

The rearrangement links TRBV5-6 to TRBJ1-3, with a possible D match to TRBD1 (6 bases). V was clipped by 2 bases and J by 0 bases, with 9 bases between them. Germline lookup yields CDR1 SGHDT and CDR2 YYEEEE. CDR3 size: 15 residues. In DNA form, the CDR3 reads TGTGCCAGCAGCTTTCAGGGGAGCTCTGGAAACACCATATATTTT. Protein: CASSFQGSSGNTIYF.

The chain combines TRBV12-1 with TRBJ1-2; TRBD1 is the table's D call, not checked against the DNA. TRBV12-1 is annotated as a pseudogene. The CDR3 has 15 residues. CDR3 DNA: TGTGCCAGCAGCTGTGGGACACCCAGGGACTATGGCTACACCTTC. Amino acid sequence: CASSCGTPRDYGYTF.

The sample holds many counts of this clonotype. This chain uses TRBV7-9 with TRBJ1-2, with a tentative D call TRBD1 (6 bases). Germline loops: CDR1 SEHNR, CDR2 FQNEAQ (reference sequence). Trimming pared 1 base from V and 4 bases from J, leaving 10 bases between. The CDR3 extends over 14 amino acids. The CDR3: CASSLVEGGYGYTF. The CDR3 bases are TGTGCCAGCAGCTTAGTTGAGGGGGGCTATGGCTACACCTTC.

This clonotype was seen only once. The chain carries TRBV4-2 and TRBJ2-1, with TRBD1 identical over 9 bases. CDR1 LGHNA and CDR2 YNFKEQ come from the germline V gene. CDR3 length equals 15 residues. Trimming took 2 bases from V and 3 from J; bases not matched to a gene: 2. Here the CDR3 reads CASSQTGGSYNEQFF. CDR3 bases: TGTGCCAGCAGCCAAACAGGGGGCAGCTACAATGAGCAGTTCTTC.

The CDR3 here is CASRPEPGEDTGELFF. The CDR3 DNA reads as TGTGCCAGTCGCCCGGAACCAGGGGAGGACACCGGGGAGCTGTTTTTT. This chain joins TRBV25-1 and TRBJ2-2, with D possibly being TRBD1 or TRBD2 (6 bases each). With 9 bases removed from V and 3 bases from J, the gap between germline ends came to 20 bases. CDR1 is MGHDK, CDR2 SYGVNS, per germline. The CDR3 has 16 residues.

The CDR3 DNA follows: TGTGCCAGCAGCTTGGAACAGGGTAGGCGACGGTACGAGCAGTACTTC. It encodes CASSLEQGRRRYEQYF. The chain is built from TRBV5-6 and TRBJ2-7, with TRBD1 as a possible D gene (6 bases). Germline V gives CDR1 SGHDT, CDR2 YYEEEE. V was trimmed by 0 bases and J by 4 bases, leaving 17 bases between them. This CDR3 is 16 amino acids long.

This clonotype has at least ten counts. The gene calls are TRBV19 and TRBJ1-6; 10 bases line up with TRBD1. This CDR3 region has 15 residues. Looked up from germline, CDR1 is LNHDA and CDR2 is SQIVND (reference sequence). V dropped 1 base and J dropped 8; count of bases not matched to a gene: 2. The DNA of the CDR3 is TGTGCCAGTAGTATAGTCGGGACAGGGGATTCACCCCTCCACTTT. Protein: CASSIVGTGDSPLHF.

In its sample, this clonotype was seen many times. This chain uses TRBV9 with TRBJ1-2, with D maybe TRBD1 (6 bases). This CDR3 is 14 amino acids long. Germline V gives CDR1 SGDLS, CDR2 YYNGEE. Trimming shortened V by 3 bases and J by 7 bases, and 16 bases separated the two germline ends. CDR3 DNA sequence: TGTGCCAGCAGCGGATACAGGGCTTCGGGTGGCTACACCTTC. Encoded protein: CASSGYRASGGYTF.